This T cell receptor beta chain is from a study of stem cell transplantation in POMP-related autoinflammatory disease (dated by TCRdb to about 2021). For context, the study as a whole: According to the study's hypothesis, the TRB repertoire gets skewed because defective thymoproteasomes impair MHC class I-dependent CD8+ T-cell differentiation and positive selection. Before transplant, CD4+ naive T-cell skewing, low CD8+ T-cell proportions, and reduced T-cell cytokine secretion were observed in patients. To find out how POMP deficiency affects T-cell receptor beta repertoire diversity and CDR3 characteristics, high-throughput TRB sequencing was used. The paper's findings and limits, for the study overall: The number of unique TRB V-J gene pairings was restricted in PRAID patients. PRAID patients trended toward lower TRB diversity and higher clonality across all analyzed T-cell subsets. In PRAID patients, the trend toward lower diversity and increased clonality reached statistical significance only for regulatory T cells.

Library prep was done by the immunoSEQ multiplex PCR assay. As for the original processing: Shannon entropy, which takes clonal size distribution into account, was used to quantify repertoire diversity. Clonotype distribution inequality was measured with the Gini-Simpson index (Simpson_1-D). TCRdb retrieved this table from immuneACCESS and kept in-frame rearrangements only. Not all clones are present; in checked studies, unresolved V genes account for under half, and no reason is known for the remainder. V and J calls plus clone size are reproduced from that table; the DNA served to infer D and trimming. The sample contains approximately 23,000 clones, approximately 78% of them found a single time. Jointly, the top ten make up around 2.6% of the sample. To note about this clone: Its recognized antigen is unknown. Base-call qualities are not available, and no considerably larger clone is one nucleotide away.

The sample's time point, from its label and the paper: before hematopoietic stem cell transplant. PRAID was marked by prominent immunodeficiency together with autoinflammation. T-cell subsets (conventional T cells, CD8+ T cells, regulatory T cells, T follicular helper cells) were sorted before TRB sequencing. V lost 5 bases and J lost 5 bases, and the count of bases not matched to a germline gene is 4. Reading from cysteine to phenylalanine, the CDR3 counts 14 amino acids. The DNA shown is the 42-base CDR3, in frame from base 1. CDR1 MDHEN and CDR2 SYDVKM are derived from the germline V gene. The TCR was taken from a human donor with POMP-related autoinflammation and immune dysregulation (PRAID). The sequence links TRBV28 to TRBJ2-5; TRBD1 agrees with 11 junctional bases. Source: CD4+ T cells from PBMCs, taken before stem cell transplantation. The DNA is TGTGCCAGCAGTGAGGGGACAGGGGGGGAGACCCAGTACTTC. This is translated as CASSEGTGGETQYF.